This record looks at one TCR beta chain sequence and its context. The antigen remains undetermined. Trimming removed 7 bases from V and 5 bases from J, with 16 bases in between. Germline V gene lookup returns CDR1 MNHEY and CDR2 SMNVEV (reference sequence). This CDR3 is 14 amino acids long. The data belong to a study of shared clonotypes between healthy human individuals. Regarding the study as a whole: Non-shared clonotypes displayed generation probabilities falling below those of clonotypes present in all four donors.

Measured with immunoSEQ multiplex PCR; TCRdb has only the in-frame clones, and not every one. The sample shows around 2.1 million clones, 85% to 95% of them seen only once. Naive CD8 isolation took CD45RO-negative cells positively selected for CCR7 and excluded terminally differentiated effector memory CD45RA+ cells. This clonotype originated in a man younger than 30 in good health. Some clones in this sample may be carry-over from other donors' samples. Input material: naive CD8+ T cells from PBMCs. The chain joins TRBV27 to TRBJ2-3; D tentatively fits TRBD1 or TRBD2 (6 bases each). CDR3 in DNA: TGTGCCAGCAAGGTTCGGGGGCGCCAAGATACGCAGTATTTT. Its translation: CASKVRGRQDTQYF.